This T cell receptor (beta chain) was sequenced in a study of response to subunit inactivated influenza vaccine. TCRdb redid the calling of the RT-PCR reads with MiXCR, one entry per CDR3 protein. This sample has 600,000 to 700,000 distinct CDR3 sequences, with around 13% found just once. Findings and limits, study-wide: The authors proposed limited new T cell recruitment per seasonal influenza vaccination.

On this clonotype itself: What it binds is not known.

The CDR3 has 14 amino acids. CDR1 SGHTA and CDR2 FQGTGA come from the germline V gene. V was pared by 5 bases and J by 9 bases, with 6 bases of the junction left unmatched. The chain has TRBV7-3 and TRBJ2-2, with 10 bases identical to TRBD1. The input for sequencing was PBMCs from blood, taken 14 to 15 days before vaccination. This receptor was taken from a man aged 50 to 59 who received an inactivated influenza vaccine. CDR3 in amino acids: CASSTRQGARELFF. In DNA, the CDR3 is TGTGCCAGCAGCACCAGACAGGGGGCCCGGGAGCTGTTTTTT.